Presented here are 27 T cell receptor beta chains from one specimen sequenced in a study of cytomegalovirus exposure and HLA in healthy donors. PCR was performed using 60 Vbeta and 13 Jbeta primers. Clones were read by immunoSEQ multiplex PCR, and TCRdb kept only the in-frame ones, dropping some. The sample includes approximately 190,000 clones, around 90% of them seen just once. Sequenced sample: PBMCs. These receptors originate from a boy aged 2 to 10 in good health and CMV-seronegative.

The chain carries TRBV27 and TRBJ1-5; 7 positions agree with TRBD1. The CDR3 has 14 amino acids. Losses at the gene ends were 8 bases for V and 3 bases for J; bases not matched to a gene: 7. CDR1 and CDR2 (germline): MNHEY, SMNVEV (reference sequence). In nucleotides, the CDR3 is TGTGCCAGCCAGCCAGGGGGGTACAATCAGCCCCAGCATTTT. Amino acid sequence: CASQPGGYNQPQHF.

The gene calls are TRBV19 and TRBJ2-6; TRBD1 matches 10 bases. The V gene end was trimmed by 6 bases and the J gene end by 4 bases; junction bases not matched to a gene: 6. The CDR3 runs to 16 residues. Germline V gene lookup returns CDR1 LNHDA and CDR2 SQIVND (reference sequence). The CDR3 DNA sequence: TGTGCCAGTAGCCGACAGGGGGCGCGAGGGGCCAACGTCCTGACTTTC. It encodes CASSRQGARGANVLTF.

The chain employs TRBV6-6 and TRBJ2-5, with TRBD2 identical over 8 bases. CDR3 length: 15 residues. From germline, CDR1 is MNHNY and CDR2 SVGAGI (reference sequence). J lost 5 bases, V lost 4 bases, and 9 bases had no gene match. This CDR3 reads CASSSGGASAETQYF. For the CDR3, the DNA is TGTGCCAGCAGTTCCGGGGGGGCAAGCGCCGAGACCCAGTACTTC.

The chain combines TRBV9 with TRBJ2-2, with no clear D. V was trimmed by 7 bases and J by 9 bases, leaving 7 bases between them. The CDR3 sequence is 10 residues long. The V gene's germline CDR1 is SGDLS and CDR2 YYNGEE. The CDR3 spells CASGHRELFF. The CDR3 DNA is TGTGCCAGCGGTCACAGGGAGCTGTTTTTT.

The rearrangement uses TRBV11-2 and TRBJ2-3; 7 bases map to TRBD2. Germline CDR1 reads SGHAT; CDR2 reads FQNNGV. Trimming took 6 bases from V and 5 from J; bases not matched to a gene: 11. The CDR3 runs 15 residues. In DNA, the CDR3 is TGTGCCAGCAGTAATGCGGGGGAAGCGTTAGATACGCAGTATTTT. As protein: CASSNAGEALDTQYF.

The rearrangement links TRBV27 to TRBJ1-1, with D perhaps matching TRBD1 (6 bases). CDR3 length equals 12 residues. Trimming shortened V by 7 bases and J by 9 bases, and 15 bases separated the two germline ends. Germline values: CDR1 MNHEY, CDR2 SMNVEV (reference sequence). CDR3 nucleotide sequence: TGTGCCAGCACACCTAAGTGGGGGCAAGCTTTCTTT. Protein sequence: CASTPKWGQAFF.

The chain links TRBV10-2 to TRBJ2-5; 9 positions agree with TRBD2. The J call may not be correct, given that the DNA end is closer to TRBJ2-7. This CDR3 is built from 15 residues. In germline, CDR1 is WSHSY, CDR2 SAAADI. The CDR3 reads CASREGAGGQDEQYF. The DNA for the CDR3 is TGCGCCAGCAGGGAGGGGGCGGGGGGGCAGGACGAGCAGTACTTC.

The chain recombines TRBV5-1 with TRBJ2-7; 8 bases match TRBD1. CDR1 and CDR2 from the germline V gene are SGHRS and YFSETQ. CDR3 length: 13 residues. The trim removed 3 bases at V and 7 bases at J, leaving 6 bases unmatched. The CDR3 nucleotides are TGCGCCAGCAGCTCGGACAGGGTTGGGGAGCAGTACTTC. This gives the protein CASSSDRVGEQYF.

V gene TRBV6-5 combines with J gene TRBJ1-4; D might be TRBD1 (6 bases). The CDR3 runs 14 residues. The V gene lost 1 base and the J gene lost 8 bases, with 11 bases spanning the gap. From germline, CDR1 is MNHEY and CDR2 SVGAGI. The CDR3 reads CASSYFGGREKLFF. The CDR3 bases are TGTGCCAGCAGTTACTTCGGGGGGCGAGAAAAACTGTTTTTT.

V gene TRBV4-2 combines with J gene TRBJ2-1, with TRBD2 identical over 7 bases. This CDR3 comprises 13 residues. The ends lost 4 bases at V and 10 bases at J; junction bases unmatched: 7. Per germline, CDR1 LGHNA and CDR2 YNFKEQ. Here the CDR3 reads CASSLTSEEEQFF. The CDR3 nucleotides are TGTGCCAGCAGCCTAACTAGCGAAGAAGAGCAGTTCTTC.

The chain's CDR3 is CSVGDRILANYGYTF. In DNA form, the CDR3 reads TGCAGCGTTGGGGACAGGATCTTAGCTAACTATGGCTACACCTTC. This rearrangement joins TRBV29-1 to TRBJ1-2; 8 bases map to TRBD1. Germline V CDR1 and CDR2: SQVTM, ANQGSEA. This CDR3 has 15 residues. V lost 4 bases to trimming and J lost 0 bases; unmatched junction nucleotides: 7.

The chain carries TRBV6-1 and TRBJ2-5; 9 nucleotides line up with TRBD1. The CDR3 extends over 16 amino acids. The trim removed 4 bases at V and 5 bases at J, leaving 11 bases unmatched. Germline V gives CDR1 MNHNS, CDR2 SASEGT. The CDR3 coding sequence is TGTGCCAGCAGTGTCACCTGGAGGGACAGGGCCGAGACCCAGTACTTC. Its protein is CASSVTWRDRAETQYF.

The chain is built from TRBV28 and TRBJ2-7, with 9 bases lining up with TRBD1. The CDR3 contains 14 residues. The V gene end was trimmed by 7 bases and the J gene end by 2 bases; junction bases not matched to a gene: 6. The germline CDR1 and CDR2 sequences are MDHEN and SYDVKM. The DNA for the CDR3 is TGTGCCAGCATAAAACAGGGGGCTCCCTACGAGCAGTACTTC. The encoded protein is CASIKQGAPYEQYF.

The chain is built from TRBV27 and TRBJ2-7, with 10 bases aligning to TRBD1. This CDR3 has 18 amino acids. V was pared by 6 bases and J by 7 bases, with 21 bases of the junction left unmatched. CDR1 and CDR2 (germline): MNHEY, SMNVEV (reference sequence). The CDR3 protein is CASRSPRRFGTGAGEQYF. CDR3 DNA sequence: TGTGCCAGCAGAAGCCCGCGCCGTTTTGGGACAGGGGCGGGGGAGCAGTACTTC.

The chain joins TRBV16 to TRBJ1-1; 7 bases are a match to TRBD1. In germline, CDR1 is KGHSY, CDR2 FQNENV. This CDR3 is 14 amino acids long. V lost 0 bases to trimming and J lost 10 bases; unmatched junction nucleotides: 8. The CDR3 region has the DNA TGTGCCAGCAGCCAATCTCTCGGAGGGGGCGCAGCTTTCTTT. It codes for CASSQSLGGGAAFF. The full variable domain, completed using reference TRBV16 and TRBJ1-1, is GEEVAQTPKHLVRGEGQKAKLYCAPIKGHSYVFWYQQVLKNEFKFLISFQNENVFDETGMPKERFSAKCLPNSPCSLEIQATKLEDSAVYFCASSQSLGGGAAFFGQGTRLTVV.

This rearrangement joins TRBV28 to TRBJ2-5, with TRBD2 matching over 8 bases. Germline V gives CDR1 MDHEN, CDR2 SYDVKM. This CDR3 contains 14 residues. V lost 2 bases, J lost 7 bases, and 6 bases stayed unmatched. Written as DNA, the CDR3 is TGTGCCAGCAGTTTAAGCCAGGCGGGGGGGACCCAGTACTTC. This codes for CASSLSQAGGTQYF.

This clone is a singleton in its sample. As DNA, the CDR3 is TGTGCCAGCAGCCCCCTCGGGGGAGATGCAGATACGCAGTATTTT. Encoded protein: CASSPLGGDADTQYF. J is TRBJ2-3 and V is TRBV7-3, with a weak D call TRBD2 (6 bases). CDR3 length: 15 amino acids. The V end lost 5 bases, the J end lost 4 bases, and 16 bases lay between the germline ends. Germline CDR1 reads SGHTA; CDR2 reads FQGTGA. Supplemented by reference TRBV7-3 and TRBJ2-3, the full variable domain reads GAGVSQTPSNKVTEKGKYVELRCDPISGHTALYWYRQSLGQGPEFLIYFQGTGAADDSGLPNDRFFAVRPEGSVSTLKIQRTERGDSAVYLCASSPLGGDADTQYFGPGTRLTVL.

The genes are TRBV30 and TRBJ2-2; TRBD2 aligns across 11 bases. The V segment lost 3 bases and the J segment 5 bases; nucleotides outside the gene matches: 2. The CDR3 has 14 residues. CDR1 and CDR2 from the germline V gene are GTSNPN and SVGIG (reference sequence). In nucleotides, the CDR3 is TGTGCCTGGAGGGTAGCGGGGGGGACCGGGGAGCTGTTTTTT. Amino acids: CAWRVAGGTGELFF.

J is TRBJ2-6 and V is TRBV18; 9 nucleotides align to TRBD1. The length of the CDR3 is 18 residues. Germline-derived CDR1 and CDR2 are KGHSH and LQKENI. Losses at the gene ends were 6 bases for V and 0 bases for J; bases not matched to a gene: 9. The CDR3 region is CASSPRDREISGANVLTF. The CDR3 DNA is TGTGCCAGCTCGCCCCGGGACAGGGAAATCTCTGGGGCCAACGTCCTGACTTTC.

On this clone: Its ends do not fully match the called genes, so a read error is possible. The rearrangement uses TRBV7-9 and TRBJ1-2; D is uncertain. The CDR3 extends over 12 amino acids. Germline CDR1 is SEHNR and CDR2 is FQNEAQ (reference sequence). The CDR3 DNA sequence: TGTTCCAGCAGTCCCACTAACTATGGCTACACCTTC. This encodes CSSSPTNYGYTF. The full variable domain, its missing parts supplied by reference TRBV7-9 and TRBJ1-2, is DTGVSQNPRHKITKRGQNVTFRCDPISEHNRLYWYRQTLGQGPEFLTYFQNEAQLEKSRLLSDRFSAERPKGSFSTLEIQRTEQGDSAMYLCSSSPTNYGYTFGSGTRLTVV.

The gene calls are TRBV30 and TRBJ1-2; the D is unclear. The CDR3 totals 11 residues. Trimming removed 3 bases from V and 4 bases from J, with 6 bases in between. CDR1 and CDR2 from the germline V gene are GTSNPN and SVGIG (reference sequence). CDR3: CAWSSVYGYTF. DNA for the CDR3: TGTGCCTGGAGCTCAGTCTATGGCTACACCTTC.

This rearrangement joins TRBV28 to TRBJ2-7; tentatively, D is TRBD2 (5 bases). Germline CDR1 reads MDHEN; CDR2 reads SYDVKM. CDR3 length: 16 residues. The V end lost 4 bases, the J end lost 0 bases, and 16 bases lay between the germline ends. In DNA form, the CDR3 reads TGTGCCAGCAGTTCACTAGGACTGACAAGCTCCTACGAGCAGTACTTC. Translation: CASSSLGLTSSYEQYF.

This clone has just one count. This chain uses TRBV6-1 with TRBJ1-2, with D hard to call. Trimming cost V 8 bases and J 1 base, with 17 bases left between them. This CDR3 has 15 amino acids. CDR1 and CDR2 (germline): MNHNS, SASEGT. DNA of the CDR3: TGTGCCAGCTTAGCTTTCGCGGATTATAACTATGGCTACACCTTC. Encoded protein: CASLAFADYNYGYTF.

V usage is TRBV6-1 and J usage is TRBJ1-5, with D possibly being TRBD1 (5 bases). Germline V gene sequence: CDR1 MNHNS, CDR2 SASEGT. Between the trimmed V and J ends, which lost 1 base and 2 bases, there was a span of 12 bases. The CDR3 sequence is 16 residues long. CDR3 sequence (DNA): TGTGCCAGCAGTGAAGGGGGGAGGTCGGGCAATCAGCCCCAGCATTTT. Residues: CASSEGGRSGNQPQHF.

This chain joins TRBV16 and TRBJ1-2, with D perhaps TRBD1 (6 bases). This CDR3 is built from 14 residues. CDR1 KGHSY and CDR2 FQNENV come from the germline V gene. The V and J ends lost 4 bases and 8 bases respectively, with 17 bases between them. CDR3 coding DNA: TGTGCCAGCAGCCCCCATAGCGGGGGGCTCGGCTACACCTTC. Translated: CASSPHSGGLGYTF. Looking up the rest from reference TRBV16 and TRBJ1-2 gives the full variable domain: GEEVAQTPKHLVRGEGQKAKLYCAPIKGHSYVFWYQQVLKNEFKFLISFQNENVFDETGMPKERFSAKCLPNSPCSLEIQATKLEDSAVYFCASSPHSGGLGYTFGSGTRLTVV.

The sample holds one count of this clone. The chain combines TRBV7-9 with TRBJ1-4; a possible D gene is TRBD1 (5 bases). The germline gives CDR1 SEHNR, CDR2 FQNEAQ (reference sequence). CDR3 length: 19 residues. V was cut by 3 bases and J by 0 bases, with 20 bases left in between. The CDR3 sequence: CASSLSLAGGAATNEKLFF. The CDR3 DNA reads TGTGCCAGCAGCTTGAGTCTTGCCGGAGGGGCGGCAACTAATGAAAAACTGTTTTTT.

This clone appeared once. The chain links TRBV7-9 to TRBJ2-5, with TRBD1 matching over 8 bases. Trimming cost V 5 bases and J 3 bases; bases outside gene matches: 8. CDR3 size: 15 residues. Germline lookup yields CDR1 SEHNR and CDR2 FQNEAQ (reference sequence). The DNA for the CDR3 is TGTGCCAGCAGCGTTAGCCGGACAGGGAAAGAGACCCAGTACTTC. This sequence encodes CASSVSRTGKETQYF.